The 25 T cell receptor beta chains presented below share a single source sample, sequenced in a study of T-cell memory formation after mild COVID-19. TCRdb recomputed calls from the 5' RACE reads with MiXCR, one row per CDR3 protein. Among a few hundred thousand distinct CDR3 sequences listed, roughly a fifth were seen once. The sample was PBMCs or a T cell subset sorted from them (not recorded which). The receptor source for this set is a man aged 18 to 30 who had mild COVID-19 (a few samples of this study predate the infection). Cell type and time point are not known.

The chain's CDR3 is CASSRGEIQETQYF. For the CDR3, the DNA is TGTGCCAGCAGCCGAGGTGAAATCCAAGAGACCCAGTACTTC. The chain joins TRBV7-9 to TRBJ2-5, with D unclear. V dropped 5 bases and J dropped 1 base, with 11 bases sitting between them. The length of the CDR3 is 14 residues. The germline V gene has CDR1 SEHNR and CDR2 FQNEAQ (reference sequence).

The genes are TRBV5-1 and TRBJ2-1; D could derive from TRBD1 or TRBD2 (5 bases each). CDR3 length: 18 residues. V was trimmed by 2 bases and J by 6 bases, leaving 24 bases between them. Germline lookup yields CDR1 SGHRS and CDR2 YFSETQ. This CDR3 is CASSLWGTVMLGPNEQFF. In DNA form, the CDR3 reads TGCGCCAGCAGCTTATGGGGGACGGTAATGTTAGGTCCCAATGAGCAGTTCTTC. Full variable domain (missing parts from reference TRBV5-1 and TRBJ2-1): KAGVTQTPRYLIKTRGQQVTLSCSPISGHRSVSWYQQTPGQGLQFLFEYFSETQRNKGNFPGRFSGRQFSNSRSEMNVSTLELGDSALYLCASSLWGTVMLGPNEQFFGPGTRLTVL.

V gene TRBV18 combines with J gene TRBJ2-3; D gene ambiguous. V gave up 0 bases and J gave up 5 bases, with 6 bases separating them. The CDR3 has 13 amino acids. The V gene's germline CDR1 is KGHSH and CDR2 LQKENI. CDR3 amino acids: CASSPPQRDTQYF. The CDR3 bases are TGTGCCAGCTCACCACCACAGAGAGATACGCAGTATTTT. Combining the CDR3 with reference TRBV18 and TRBJ2-3 gives the whole variable domain NAGVMQNPRHLVRRRGQEARLRCSPMKGHSHVYWYRQLPEEGLKFMVYLQKENIIDESGMPKERFSAEFPKEGPSILRIQQVVRGDSAAYFCASSPPQRDTQYFGPGTRLTVL.

The rearrangement joins TRBV20-1 to TRBJ2-3; the D is unclear. Germline CDR1 and CDR2: DFQATT and SNEGSKA (reference sequence). The V end was cut by 5 bases, the J end by 2 bases, with 5 bases between. The CDR3 runs 11 residues. The DNA of the CDR3 is TGCAGTGCTGGGTTCACAGATACGCAGTATTTT. Translated: CSAGFTDTQYF.

V is TRBV11-2 and J is TRBJ1-1, with a tentative D call TRBD1 (6 bases). V lost 4 bases and J 8 bases, leaving 11 bases between the germline ends. This CDR3 region has 12 residues. Per germline, CDR1 SGHAT and CDR2 FQNNGV. CDR3 region: CASSSGGREAFF. CDR3 nucleotide sequence: TGTGCCAGCAGCTCCGGGGGCAGGGAAGCTTTCTTT. Variable domain in full (rest from reference TRBV11-2 and TRBJ1-1): EAGVAQSPRYKIIEKRQSVAFWCNPISGHATLYWYQQILGQGPKLLIQFQNNGVVDDSQLPKDRFSAERLKGVDSTLKIQPAKLEDSAVYLCASSSGGREAFFGQGTRLTVV.

The CDR3 region is CSVVEGWNYGYTF. The CDR3 nucleotides read TGCAGTGTCGTGGAGGGGTGGAACTATGGCTACACCTTC. The chain recombines TRBV20-1 with TRBJ1-2; tentatively, D is TRBD1 (5 bases). The CDR3 runs to 13 residues. Trimming cost V 7 bases and J 2 bases, with 14 bases left between them. Germline V gene data show CDR1 as DFQATT and CDR2 as SNEGSKA (reference sequence).

This clonotype was seen at least ten times. This chain links TRBV7-9 with TRBJ2-3; D not resolved. V lost 5 bases to trimming and J lost 0 bases, with 9 bases between them. Germline CDR1 and CDR2: SEHNR and FQNEAQ (reference sequence). CDR3 length: 14 amino acids. This CDR3 is CASSPPTSTDTQYF. The CDR3 DNA follows: TGTGCCAGCAGCCCTCCGACGAGCACAGATACGCAGTATTTT.

J is TRBJ2-5 and V is TRBV10-3, with D perhaps TRBD1 or TRBD2 (5 bases each). The V end was cut by 4 bases, the J end by 2 bases, with 14 bases between. This CDR3 contains 15 residues. The V gene's germline CDR1 is ENHRY and CDR2 SYGVKD. The CDR3 region has the DNA TGTGCCATCAGTGGAAGCAGGGAGAGACAAGAGACCCAGTACTTC. Translating gives CAISGSRERQETQYF.

Turning to this clonotype: One end of the junction does not line up with germline, which may come from a read error. This chain links TRBV7-6 with TRBJ2-2, with D tentatively TRBD2 (5 bases). Per germline, CDR1 SGHVS and CDR2 FNYEAQ. CDR3 length: 13 amino acids. CDR3 protein: CASSLGNTGELIF. CDR3 in DNA: TGTGCCAGCAGCCTTGGGAACACCGGGGAGCTGATTTTT. Drawing the rest from reference TRBV7-6 and TRBJ2-2, the complete variable domain is GAGVSQSPRYKVTKRGQDVALRCDPISGHVSLYWYRQALGQGPEFLTYFNYEAQQDKSGLPNDRFSAERPEGSISTLTIQRTEQRDSAMYRCASSLGNTGELIFGEGSRLTVL.

V gene TRBV7-2 combines with J gene TRBJ2-5; TRBD1 agrees at 7 bases. This CDR3 spans 12 amino acids. Losses at the gene ends were 6 bases for V and 4 bases for J; bases not matched to a gene: 2. Germline CDR1 SGHTA, CDR2 FQGNSA. CDR3 sequence reads: CASRRGLETQYF. The CDR3 nucleotides read TGTGCCAGCAGGAGGGGGCTAGAGACCCAGTACTTC.

The chain employs TRBV12-3 or TRBV12-4 and TRBJ1-2, with a weak D call TRBD1 (6 bases). The CDR3 extends over 13 amino acids. The ends were cut back, 3 bases at V and 6 bases at J, with 11 bases in the middle. Here the CDR3 DNA reads TGTGCCAGCAGTTTTTGGGCAGGGGATGGCTACACCTTC. Amino acid sequence: CASSFWAGDGYTF.

The chain employs TRBV3-1 and TRBJ2-1, with 11 bases that match TRBD2. The CDR3 loop spans 14 amino acids. V shed 0 bases and J 13 bases; nucleotides not matched to a gene: 5. Germline V gene lookup returns CDR1 LGHDT and CDR2 YNNKEL (reference sequence). This CDR3 reads CASSQDSSGGPQFF. The DNA of the CDR3 is TGTGCCAGCAGCCAAGACTCTAGCGGGGGGCCACAGTTCTTC.

There are a few counts of this clonotype. The chain combines TRBV4-2 with TRBJ1-6; D gene unclear. V was shortened by 1 base and J by 8 bases, with 9 bases between the two germline ends. The CDR3 contains 14 residues. Per germline, CDR1 LGHNA and CDR2 YNFKEQ. CDR3 DNA: TGTGCCAGCAGCCAAGCTGTCCTAGATTCACCCCTCCACTTT. It specifies CASSQAVLDSPLHF.

This chain joins TRBV27 and TRBJ2-1, with 7 bases fitting TRBD1. CDR3 length: 16 residues. Trimming took 2 bases from V and 2 from J; bases not matched to a gene: 6. The germline V gene encodes CDR1 MNHEY and CDR2 SMNVEV (reference sequence). This chain's CDR3 is CASSLATGPPYNEQFF. In nucleotides, the CDR3 is TGTGCCAGCAGTTTAGCGACAGGGCCGCCCTACAATGAGCAGTTCTTC.

This clonotype showed up just a few times. The chain combines TRBV7-2 with TRBJ2-3; D not certain. V lost 5 bases, J lost 2 bases, and 11 bases lay in between. The CDR3 covers 14 residues. CDR1 and CDR2 (germline): SGHTA, FQGNSA. The CDR3 DNA reads as TGTGCCAGCAGCCGGACCGATTACACAGATACGCAGTATTTT. It specifies CASSRTDYTDTQYF.

The chain carries TRBV4-1 and TRBJ2-7; possibly TRBD1 for D (6 bases). Trimming pared 4 bases from V and 1 base from J, leaving 14 bases between. This CDR3 is built from 15 residues. Per germline, CDR1 MGHRA and CDR2 YSYEKL. The CDR3, as DNA: TGCGCCAGCAGCCCCGGACAGTATTCTTCCTACGAGCAGTACGTC. This sequence encodes CASSPGQYSSYEQYV.

In its sample, this clonotype was seen a few times. The genes are TRBV27 and TRBJ1-5, with a possible D match to TRBD1 (6 bases). The CDR3 extends over 14 amino acids. Germline CDR1 MNHEY, CDR2 SMNVEV (reference sequence). V shed 5 bases and J shed 7 bases, with 15 bases lying between them. CDR3 sequence (DNA): TGTGCCAGCAGTACAAACAGGGTAGGCCAGCCCCAGCATTTT. Amino acids: CASSTNRVGQPQHF.

This rearrangement joins TRBV12-3 or TRBV12-4 to TRBJ2-3; 9 nucleotides line up with TRBD2. Losses at the gene ends were 5 bases for V and 2 bases for J; bases not matched to a gene: 11. The CDR3 extends over 17 amino acids. The CDR3 bases are TGTGCCAGCAGTCGAGTAGCGGGGGTTCACGCCACAGATACGCAGTATTTT. Translating it yields CASSRVAGVHATDTQYF.

The rearrangement uses TRBV10-3 and TRBJ2-7, with a tentative D call TRBD1 (6 bases). This CDR3 is built from 12 residues. The V end lost 3 bases, the J end lost 5 bases, and 8 bases lay between the germline ends. From germline, CDR1 is ENHRY and CDR2 SYGVKD. This CDR3 reads CAISEQGHEQYF. CDR3 DNA: TGTGCCATCAGTGAACAGGGCCACGAGCAGTACTTC.

The chain combines TRBV12-3 or TRBV12-4 with TRBJ2-1, with 10 positions matching TRBD1. The CDR3 is made up of 14 amino acids. The V segment lost 2 bases and the J segment 7 bases; nucleotides outside the gene matches: 2. The CDR3 DNA reads TGTGCCAGCAGTTTACTGGGACAGGGGAATGAGCAGTTCTTC. This sequence encodes CASSLLGQGNEQFF.

The sample holds a few counts of this clonotype. This chain connects TRBV28 to TRBJ2-3, with D possibly being TRBD2 (6 bases). The CDR3 runs 15 residues. V dropped 5 bases and J dropped 3 bases, with 15 bases sitting between them. Germline V gene lookup returns CDR1 MDHEN and CDR2 SYDVKM. This chain's CDR3 is CASSTQGGGTDTQYF. CDR3 DNA sequence: TGTGCCAGCAGTACCCAGGGTGGGGGGACAGATACGCAGTATTTT.

This clonotype was counted between two and nine times. The chain has TRBV7-2 and TRBJ2-5, with TRBD2 matching over 8 bases. CDR1 and CDR2 from the germline V gene are SGHTA and FQGNSA. Germline trimming cut 7 bases from V and 3 bases from J; bases unmatched to any gene: 10. The CDR3 length is 15 residues. This CDR3 reads CASTGWAGGEETQYF. The CDR3 DNA is TGTGCCAGCACGGGCTGGGCGGGGGGAGAAGAGACCCAGTACTTC. The full variable domain, its missing parts supplied by reference TRBV7-2 and TRBJ2-5, is GAGVSQSPSNKVTEKGKDVELRCDPISGHTALYWYRQSLGQGLEFLIYFQGNSAPDKSGLPSDRFSAERTGGSVSTLTIQRTQQEDSAVYLCASTGWAGGEETQYFGPGTRLLVL.

J is TRBJ1-1 and V is TRBV9; no firm D call. This CDR3 has 18 residues. Germline V CDR1 and CDR2: SGDLS, YYNGEE. V gave up 0 bases and J gave up 3 bases, with 21 bases separating them. CDR3 region: CASSVETPGVIGYTEAFF. CDR3 bases: TGTGCCAGCAGCGTAGAAACCCCTGGGGTTATAGGGTACACTGAAGCTTTCTTT. Looking up the rest from reference TRBV9 and TRBJ1-1 gives the full variable domain: DSGVTQTPKHLITATGQRVTLRCSPRSGDLSVYWYQQSLDQGLQFLIQYYNGEERAKGNILERFSAQQFPDLHSELNLSSLELGDSALYFCASSVETPGVIGYTEAFFGQGTRLTVV.

This chain links TRBV12-3 or TRBV12-4 with TRBJ1-2, with D perhaps TRBD1 (5 bases). The CDR3 covers 12 residues. V lost 4 bases and J 6 bases, leaving 9 bases between the germline ends. CDR3 coding DNA: TGTGCCAGCAGTTGGGGCCGAGATGGCTACACCTTC. Translating it yields CASSWGRDGYTF.

This clonotype was counted only a few times. V usage is TRBV9 and J usage is TRBJ2-7, with TRBD1 matching over 7 bases. V trimming: 0 bases; J trimming: 2 bases; junction bases outside the gene matches: 2. CDR1 is SGDLS, CDR2 YYNGEE, per germline. This CDR3 region has 14 residues. The CDR3 sequence is CASSVGGQPYEQYF. The CDR3 region has the DNA TGTGCCAGCAGCGTAGGGGGACAGCCCTACGAGCAGTACTTC.